This section outlines one T cell receptor beta chain sequence together with its context. Cohort placement rested on clinical history that participants reported themselves. This record comes from a study of blood T cell repertoires in COVID-19. Study at large: Sample material is recorded as cDNA or gDNA derived from T cells, B-cell-depleted T cells, or PBMCs.

Per the authors' pipeline: It was from reference gene primer amplification that nucleated cell counts were estimated. The table came from immunoSEQ multiplex PCR; TCRdb's copy has only in-frame clones and leaves some out. Clone size and the V and J calls come from that table; the DNA yielded D and trimming. The profile covers about 140,000 clones, with over 60% appearing a single time and over 2.5% taken by the ten largest. The CDR3 has 15 residues. Germline loops: CDR1 SGHNT, CDR2 YENEEA. V shed 2 bases, J shed 7 bases, and the junction held 3 bases outside the gene matches. This receptor was obtained from a woman in her 50s who had recovered from COVID-19. Sequencing used PBMCs or T cells enriched from blood (not recorded which). V usage is TRBV11-3 and J usage is TRBJ1-6; TRBD1 agrees at 9 bases. The CDR3 loop reads CASSLFGQGNSPLHF. The CDR3 DNA reads as TGTGCCAGCAGCTTATTTGGACAGGGGAATTCACCCCTCCACTTT.